These 9 T cell receptor beta chains originate from one sample sequenced in a study of OX40 agonist ivuxolimab in advanced cancers. Profiled with immunoSEQ multiplex PCR; TCRdb holds only in-frame clones, not every one. The sample has around 7,000 clones; about 84% are singletons. The specimen comprised CD4+ or CD8+ T cells sorted from blood, sampled in a trial of the OX40 agonist ivuxolimab. The receptors stem from an adult with an advanced solid tumor such as melanoma, head and neck, liver or kidney cancer.

About this clone: A junction boundary mismatches the germline segment, possibly from a read error. The rearrangement uses TRBV27 and TRBJ1-6; 11 bases are shared with TRBD1. Germline V gene lookup returns CDR1 MNHEY and CDR2 SMNVEV (reference sequence). CDR3 length: 15 residues. Here the CDR3 reads CASSLGQGAGSPPHF. The CDR3 bases are TGTGCCAGCAGTTTAGGACAGGGGGCTGGTTCACCCCCCCACTTT.

The chain is built from TRBV6-1 and TRBJ1-2, with 10 bases identical to TRBD1. This CDR3 is built from 14 residues. V gave up 4 bases and J gave up 2 bases; unmatched junction bases: 1. Germline loops: CDR1 MNHNS, CDR2 SASEGT. The CDR3 DNA sequence: TGTGCCAGCAGTGGACAGGGGGCGAACTATGGCTACACCTTC. This gives the protein CASSGQGANYGYTF.

J is TRBJ1-3 and V is TRBV7-2, with D tentatively TRBD1 (6 bases). Germline CDR1 reads SGHTA; CDR2 reads FQGNSA. This CDR3 spans 15 amino acids. Trimming stripped 5 bases from V and 0 bases from J, with 11 bases between. The CDR3 DNA reads TGTGCCAGCAGCCAAACAGGGAGCTCTGGAAACACCATATATTTT. Translated: CASSQTGSSGNTIYF.

This chain joins TRBV6-6 and TRBJ2-5; D gene unclear. The CDR3 sequence is 15 residues long. Germline CDR1 MNHNY, CDR2 SVGAGI (reference sequence). The ends were cut back, 0 bases at V and 5 bases at J, with 13 bases in the middle. The CDR3 DNA sequence: TGTGCCAGCAGTTACTCAGCTCTAGTGCGGGAGACCCAGTACTTC. Encoded protein: CASSYSALVRETQYF.

This chain links TRBV2 with TRBJ1-3; no clear D gene. CDR3 size: 16 residues. V lost 5 bases and J 2 bases, leaving 16 bases between the germline ends. Germline CDR1 SNHLY, CDR2 FYNNEI. CDR3 region: CASSPRRGLTGNTIYF. The CDR3 DNA is TGTGCCAGCAGTCCAAGGCGGGGTTTGACTGGAAACACCATATATTTT.

The chain couples TRBV7-8 to TRBJ2-1; D uncertain. CDR1 and CDR2 (germline): SGHVS, FQNEAQ. The CDR3 extends over 12 amino acids. The V gene lost 5 bases and the J gene lost 5 bases, with 7 bases spanning the gap. This chain's CDR3 is CASSPVDNEQFF. Written as DNA, the CDR3 is TGTGCCAGCAGCCCCGTAGACAATGAGCAGTTCTTC.

The chain employs TRBV25-1 and TRBJ2-3; 10 bases fit TRBD1. J was trimmed by 6 bases and V by 5 bases; bases with no gene match: 11. The CDR3 contains 16 residues. Per the germline V gene, CDR1 is MGHDK and CDR2 is SYGVNS. The CDR3 region is CASSPTGQGRSDTQYF. CDR3 nucleotides: TGTGCCAGCAGTCCTACGGGACAGGGGCGATCGGATACGCAGTATTTT.

The rearrangement uses TRBV5-1 and TRBJ2-7; D is perhaps TRBD1 (5 bases). Germline loops: CDR1 SGHRS, CDR2 YFSETQ. Trimming took 0 bases from V and 7 from J, leaving 14 bases between them. The CDR3 has 14 residues. CDR3 sequence (DNA): TGCGCCAGCAGCTTGGGGACATACACTTCAGAGCAGTACTTC. It yields the protein CASSLGTYTSEQYF.

The chain links TRBV15 to TRBJ2-3, with D tentatively TRBD2 (5 bases). V gave up 0 bases and J gave up 2 bases, with 6 bases separating them. Germline V gives CDR1 LNHNV, CDR2 YYDKDF (reference sequence). The CDR3 is 14 amino acids. The CDR3 loop reads CATSREEDTDTQYF. CDR3 coding DNA: TGTGCCACCAGCAGAGAGGAGGACACAGATACGCAGTATTTT.